The clone carrying this TCR beta chain was seen only a few times. Data came from immunoSEQ multiplex PCR; TCRdb stores just in-frame clones and leaves some out. The table includes around 700,000 clones, around three quarters detected once. Donors comprised only Caucasian adults living in Nashville, Tennessee. The CDR3 runs 15 residues. CDR1 and CDR2 from the germline V gene are MNHEY and SMNVEV (reference sequence). The J segment lost 1 base and the V segment lost 3 bases, leaving 4 bases of the junction unmatched. This entry belongs to a study of shared clonotypes between healthy human individuals. The overall study: CD8 memory received one plate per donor, CD8 naive two, CD4 memory three and CD4 naive three.

The sample consisted of memory CD4+ T cells sorted from blood. The subset was: CD45RA-negative fraction. This clonotype was obtained from a woman aged 25 to 39 in good health. The V gene is TRBV27, the J gene TRBJ2-7; 9 positions match TRBD1. CDR3 DNA: TGTGCCAGCAGTTTCACAGGGGGCAGGTCCTACGAGCAGTACTTC. As protein: CASSFTGGRSYEQYF.